This T cell receptor beta chain was sequenced during a study of human T cells and chemical hapten exposure. Time point of the sample: pre-sensitization, week 0. This sample's treatment: therapeutic diphenylcyclopropenone sensitization with weekly scalp DPC. V lost 2 bases to trimming and J lost 2 bases, with 8 bases between them. This CDR3 is built from 15 residues. CDR1 KGHDR and CDR2 SFDVKD come from the germline V gene. TCRdb called the RACE reads again in MiXCR, with one record for every CDR3 protein. The sample shows 300,000 to 450,000 distinct CDR3 sequences, roughly 5% of them seen only once. Specimen: whole blood, collected in connection with sensitization to the hapten diphenylcyclopropenone (DPC). The rearrangement joins TRBV24-1 to TRBJ2-2, with D hard to call. The clonotype originates from a woman aged 45-59 years with alopecia areata. Some clones in this sample may be carry-over from other donors' samples. The CDR3 loop is CATSDWPGNTGELFF. The CDR3 DNA is TGTGCCACCAGTGATTGGCCAGGCAACACCGGGGAGCTGTTTTTT.